These 20 T cell receptor beta chains were all obtained from the same sample, sequenced in a study of T-cell reconstitution after alpha-beta-depleted transplantation in children. Unique molecular identifiers were used to barcode this TCRbeta library. TCRdb processed the PCR reads anew with MiXCR; each CDR3 protein has one entry. The repertoire holds about 460,000 distinct CDR3 sequences, about 11% seen once, with about 2% in the top ten. The sequencing used PBMCs, collected before TCRalphabeta/CD19-depleted stem cell transplant. Receptors were obtained from a child under 10 years old with inherited bone marrow failure, due to receive a stem cell transplant.

This clonotype was observed many times. The chain's CDR3 is CASSLRWGDKYSNQPQHF. For the CDR3, the DNA is TGTGCCAGCAGTCTTCGTTGGGGGGACAAATATAGCAATCAGCCCCAGCATTTT. The chain carries TRBV28 and TRBJ1-5; D is perhaps TRBD1 (6 bases). Between the trimmed V and J ends, which lost 5 bases and 0 bases, there was a span of 20 bases. This CDR3 comprises 18 residues. The germline V gene has CDR1 MDHEN and CDR2 SYDVKM.

The table lists this clonotype with many counts. The chain uses TRBV28 and TRBJ1-2; perhaps TRBD1 as D (5 bases). V dropped 3 bases and J dropped 4 bases, with 12 bases sitting between them. CDR1 and CDR2 from the germline V gene are MDHEN and SYDVKM. CDR3 length equals 14 residues. The CDR3 DNA follows: TGTGCCAGCAGTTTCCCGGACAACCTCTATGGCTACACCTTC. This encodes CASSFPDNLYGYTF.

This clonotype was seen a handful of times. The gene calls are TRBV19 and TRBJ2-7, with 11 bases that match TRBD2. Trimming took 3 bases from V and 3 from J; bases not matched to a gene: 4. Germline loops: CDR1 LNHDA, CDR2 SQIVND (reference sequence). There are 15 residues in the CDR3. The CDR3 nucleotides read TGTGCCAGTAGTATGTCGGGGACTAGCGGCTACGAGCAGTACTTC. Its translation is CASSMSGTSGYEQYF.

The chain joins TRBV29-1 to TRBJ2-1, with D tentatively TRBD2 (6 bases). The CDR3 consists of 14 residues. Between the trimmed V and J ends, which lost 7 bases and 0 bases, there was a span of 13 bases. Germline-derived CDR1 and CDR2 are SQVTM and ANQGSEA. CDR3 bases: TGCAGCGCCGGGGACGGGAGCTCCTACAATGAGCAGTTCTTC. As protein: CSAGDGSSYNEQFF.

This clonotype was seen only once. The rearrangement joins TRBV18 to TRBJ2-7; D gene unclear. The CDR3 consists of 14 residues. Germline V gene sequence: CDR1 KGHSH, CDR2 LQKENI. V dropped 1 base and J dropped 3 bases, with 10 bases sitting between them. CDR3 protein: CASSPLFTDYEQYF. The DNA of the CDR3 is TGTGCCAGCTCACCACTGTTTACAGACTACGAGCAGTACTTC.

This clonotype was observed at least ten times. This chain uses TRBV9 with TRBJ2-7; D is possibly TRBD1 (5 bases). The germline V and J ends were trimmed by 6 bases and 3 bases, with 13 bases remaining between them. Per the germline V gene, CDR1 is SGDLS and CDR2 is YYNGEE. The CDR3 is 13 amino acids. The CDR3 protein is CASIRALHYEQYF. CDR3 nucleotides: TGTGCCAGCATCAGGGCACTCCACTACGAGCAGTACTTC.

The gene calls are TRBV10-2 and TRBJ1-2; D gene ambiguous. Trimming left V 0 bases short and J 9 bases short, with 14 bases between. CDR1 and CDR2 from the germline V gene are WSHSY and SAAADI. The CDR3 loop spans 14 amino acids. CDR3 in amino acids: CASSESGGISSYTF. The CDR3 bases are TGCGCCAGCAGTGAGTCGGGCGGGATTTCGAGCTACACCTTC.

The rearrangement links TRBV5-4 to TRBJ1-2; D is possibly TRBD1 (5 bases). V lost 5 bases, J lost 9 bases, and 20 bases lay in between. The CDR3 is 14 amino acids. The germline V gene encodes CDR1 SGHNT and CDR2 YYREEE (reference sequence). The CDR3 DNA reads TGTGCCAGCAGGGATATTGGGACTCCTGGTCGCTACACCTTC. It yields the protein CASRDIGTPGRYTF.

In this sample, this clonotype turned up many times. The J gene is TRBJ1-3, the V gene TRBV2; 9 nucleotides agree with TRBD1. V lost 7 bases and J lost 6; bases outside the gene matches: 7. Germline V CDR1 and CDR2: SNHLY, FYNNEI. CDR3 length: 14 residues. The CDR3 is CASKGDRAENTIYF. CDR3 nucleotide sequence: TGTGCCAGCAAGGGGGACAGGGCTGAAAACACCATATATTTT. Together with reference TRBV2 and TRBJ1-3, the CDR3 gives the full variable domain: EPEVTQTPSHQVTQMGQEVILRCVPISNHLYFYWYRQILGQKVEFLVSFYNNEISEKSEIFDDQFSVERPDGSNFTLKIRSTKLEDSAMYFCASKGDRAENTIYFGEGSWLTVV.

This clonotype appeared many times. V is TRBV12-3 or TRBV12-4 and J is TRBJ1-3; the D is unclear. The CDR3 is 13 residues long. The V end lost 8 bases, the J end lost 1 base, and 9 bases lay between the germline ends. The CDR3 sequence is CASGVESGNTIYF. As DNA, the CDR3 is TGTGCCAGCGGGGTCGAGTCTGGAAACACCATATATTTT.

This clonotype was seen many times. The chain recombines TRBV5-1 with TRBJ2-3; TRBD1 matches at 10 bases. V lost 9 bases, J lost 2 bases, and 6 bases stayed unmatched. Germline lookup yields CDR1 SGHRS and CDR2 YFSETQ. The CDR3 has 14 residues. CDR3 sequence: CATAGTGATDTQYF. CDR3 nucleotide sequence: TGCGCCACCGCCGGGACAGGGGCCACAGATACGCAGTATTTT.

This clonotype was observed a handful of times. This chain joins TRBV6-5 and TRBJ2-2; 7 nucleotides line up with TRBD1. Losses at the gene ends were 6 bases for V and 1 base for J; bases not matched to a gene: 2. Germline V gene sequence: CDR1 MNHEY, CDR2 SVGAGI. The CDR3 spans 14 residues. The CDR3, as DNA: TGTGCCAGCAGGTACAGGGGGAACACCGGGGAGCTGTTTTTT. This translates into CASRYRGNTGELFF.

The table lists this clonotype with a few counts. This chain uses TRBV7-2 with TRBJ2-7; 10 bases map to TRBD2. Germline V gene data show CDR1 as SGHTA and CDR2 as FQGNSA. V dropped 0 bases and J dropped 2; count of bases not matched to a gene: 13. The CDR3 is 19 residues long. The CDR3 sequence is CASSLAGTRTSGTTYEQYF. The CDR3 bases are TGTGCCAGCAGCTTAGCCGGGACTCGGACTAGCGGAACTACCTACGAGCAGTACTTC.

Many counts were recorded for this clonotype. This chain uses TRBV19 with TRBJ2-5; D remains ambiguous. V dropped 5 bases and J dropped 2 bases, with 15 bases sitting between them. The CDR3 runs 15 residues. Germline loops: CDR1 LNHDA, CDR2 SQIVND (reference sequence). The DNA of the CDR3 is TGTGCCAGTAGTCACCGACTTATGATGCAAGAGACCCAGTACTTC. This translates into CASSHRLMMQETQYF.

This clonotype was seen many times. The chain is built from TRBV10-1 and TRBJ2-1, with D tentatively TRBD2 (6 bases). CDR3 length: 17 amino acids. V was shortened by 5 bases and J by 4 bases, with 21 bases between the two germline ends. Germline lookup yields CDR1 WNHNN and CDR2 SYGVQD (reference sequence). Here the CDR3 DNA reads TGCGCCAGCAGTCATTGGGTCGGGAGAGGAAGGTACAATGAGCAGTTCTTC. This sequence encodes CASSHWVGRGRYNEQFF.

The genes are TRBV7-2 and TRBJ2-2; no clear D. The CDR3 totals 14 residues. V was trimmed by 3 bases and J by 6 bases, leaving 11 bases between them. Per germline, CDR1 SGHTA and CDR2 FQGNSA. Here the CDR3 reads CASSLLVEAGELFF. In DNA form, the CDR3 reads TGTGCCAGCAGCTTGTTGGTCGAGGCCGGGGAGCTGTTTTTT.

This clonotype was seen ten or more times. This chain links TRBV11-2 with TRBJ1-1, with D perhaps matching TRBD1 (5 bases). The CDR3 runs to 17 residues. Trimming took off 8 bases at V and 1 base at J, with 23 bases between the two ends. CDR1 and CDR2 from the germline V gene are SGHAT and FQNNGV. This CDR3 is CASDPTRLDGTNTEAFF. The DNA of the CDR3 is TGTGCCAGCGACCCAACACGACTCGACGGGACGAACACTGAAGCTTTCTTT.

This clonotype was seen many times. The chain employs TRBV29-1 and TRBJ1-1; D gene ambiguous. CDR3 length: 16 amino acids. Between the trimmed V and J ends, which lost 4 bases and 0 bases, there was a span of 18 bases. Germline V gene data show CDR1 as SQVTM and CDR2 as ANQGSEA. The CDR3 loop reads CSVVFGKTPMNTEAFF. CDR3 in DNA: TGCAGCGTTGTCTTCGGAAAGACCCCGATGAACACTGAAGCTTTCTTT.

This clonotype was recorded many times. This chain joins TRBV19 and TRBJ2-1; D is unclear. Germline V CDR1 and CDR2: LNHDA, SQIVND (reference sequence). This CDR3 has 13 amino acids. V dropped 6 bases and J dropped 5 bases, with 11 bases sitting between them. In DNA form, the CDR3 reads TGTGCCAGTAGATTTGCCAATAACAATGAGCAGTTCTTC. It encodes CASRFANNNEQFF.

This clonotype was seen ten or more times. The CDR3 reads CASSYLRGYEQYF. In DNA form, the CDR3 reads TGTGCCAGCAGTTACTTAAGAGGATACGAGCAGTACTTC. The V and J genes are TRBV27 and TRBJ2-7; D unclear. Germline values: CDR1 MNHEY, CDR2 SMNVEV (reference sequence). V lost 4 bases to trimming and J lost 4 bases, with 11 bases between them. The CDR3 is 13 residues long.